The 9 T cell receptor beta chains in this list originate from one sample, sequenced in a study of OX40 agonist ivuxolimab in advanced cancers. Here immunoSEQ multiplex PCR was the method, and the copy in TCRdb shows in-frame clones only, minus some. The profile shows 65,000 to 90,000 clones, approximately 90% of them singletons. This specimen was CD4+ or CD8+ T cells sorted from blood, taken in a trial of the OX40 agonist ivuxolimab. These receptors were obtained from an adult with an advanced solid tumor such as melanoma, head and neck, liver or kidney cancer.

The V gene is TRBV30, the J gene TRBJ2-7, with D possibly being TRBD1 (6 bases). Between the trimmed V and J ends, which lost 7 bases and 2 bases, there was a span of 9 bases. The germline V gene has CDR1 GTSNPN and CDR2 SVGIG (reference sequence). The CDR3 is made up of 11 amino acids. As DNA, the CDR3 is TGTGCCTCGACAGGCCCCTACGAGCAGTACTTC. This gives the protein CASTGPYEQYF.

The rearrangement uses TRBV7-2 and TRBJ1-1; 8 bases align to TRBD1. V lost 5 bases and J lost 12; bases outside the gene matches: 8. Germline values: CDR1 SGHTA, CDR2 FQGNSA. There are 12 residues in the CDR3. The CDR3 nucleotides read TGTGCCAGCAGCCGCGGACAGGGAAGACCTTTCTTT. Its translation is CASSRGQGRPFF.

This chain connects TRBV5-1 to TRBJ2-5; 7 bases agree with TRBD2. Looked up from germline, CDR1 is SGHRS and CDR2 is YFSETQ. CDR3 size: 14 residues. J lost 7 bases, V lost 7 bases, and 13 bases had no gene match. The CDR3 DNA reads as TGCGCCAGCTTTAGCGTTGCGGGGGTGCGGACCCAGTACTTC. It translates to CASFSVAGVRTQYF.

The chain is built from TRBV9 and TRBJ2-7; 9 nucleotides align to TRBD1. CDR1 and CDR2 from the germline V gene are SGDLS and YYNGEE. The CDR3 extends over 14 amino acids. The trim removed 4 bases at V and 7 bases at J, leaving 9 bases unmatched. The CDR3 nucleotides are TGTGCCAGCAGCCCAGAGGACAGGGGTCGGGAGCAGTACTTC. This codes for CASSPEDRGREQYF. The full variable domain, its missing parts supplied by reference TRBV9 and TRBJ2-7, is DSGVTQTPKHLITATGQRVTLRCSPRSGDLSVYWYQQSLDQGLQFLIQYYNGEERAKGNILERFSAQQFPDLHSELNLSSLELGDSALYFCASSPEDRGREQYFGPGTRLTVT.

The V call is TRBV28, the J call TRBJ1-2; a possible D gene is TRBD1 (5 bases). Germline values: CDR1 MDHEN, CDR2 SYDVKM. Trimming stripped 5 bases from V and 4 bases from J, with 17 bases between. The length of the CDR3 is 15 residues. The CDR3 here is CASSPFRAGIYGYTF. The CDR3 DNA reads TGTGCCAGCAGTCCCTTTAGGGCAGGGATCTATGGCTACACCTTC.

The chain links TRBV28 to TRBJ2-3, with 9 nucleotides matching TRBD1. Germline-derived CDR1 and CDR2 are MDHEN and SYDVKM. Trimming took 6 bases from V and 4 from J; bases not matched to a gene: 5. There are 14 residues in the CDR3. CDR3 in amino acids: CASRTGGSSDTQYF. The CDR3 bases are TGTGCCAGCAGAACAGGGGGCTCCTCAGATACGCAGTATTTT.

The J gene is TRBJ1-1, the V gene TRBV5-1, with 8 bases lining up with TRBD1. V lost 0 bases to trimming and J lost 6 bases; unmatched junction nucleotides: 10. The CDR3 is made up of 16 amino acids. Germline loops: CDR1 SGHRS, CDR2 YFSETQ. CDR3 in DNA: TGCGCCAGCAGCTTGGTTGCGGGGCAGGGGGCCCCTGAAGCTTTCTTT. Encoded protein: CASSLVAGQGAPEAFF.

This rearrangement joins TRBV10-2 to TRBJ1-5; no clear D gene. The CDR3 is made up of 15 amino acids. Germline V lookup: CDR1 WSHSY, CDR2 SAAADI. The V end lost 6 bases, the J end lost 0 bases, and 12 bases lay between the germline ends. The CDR3 DNA reads TGCGCCAGCAGGGACTCAGTCGGTAGCAATCAGCCCCAGCATTTT. It is translated as CASRDSVGSNQPQHF.

This clone was seen only once. The rearrangement joins TRBV5-6 to TRBJ1-5; D unclear. Trimming removed 7 bases at V and 2 bases at J, with 7 bases between. Germline V lookup: CDR1 SGHDT, CDR2 YYEEEE. This CDR3 spans 12 amino acids. The CDR3 coding sequence is TGTGCCAGCCGCCGGGGCAATCAGCCCCAGCATTTT. Residues: CASRRGNQPQHF.